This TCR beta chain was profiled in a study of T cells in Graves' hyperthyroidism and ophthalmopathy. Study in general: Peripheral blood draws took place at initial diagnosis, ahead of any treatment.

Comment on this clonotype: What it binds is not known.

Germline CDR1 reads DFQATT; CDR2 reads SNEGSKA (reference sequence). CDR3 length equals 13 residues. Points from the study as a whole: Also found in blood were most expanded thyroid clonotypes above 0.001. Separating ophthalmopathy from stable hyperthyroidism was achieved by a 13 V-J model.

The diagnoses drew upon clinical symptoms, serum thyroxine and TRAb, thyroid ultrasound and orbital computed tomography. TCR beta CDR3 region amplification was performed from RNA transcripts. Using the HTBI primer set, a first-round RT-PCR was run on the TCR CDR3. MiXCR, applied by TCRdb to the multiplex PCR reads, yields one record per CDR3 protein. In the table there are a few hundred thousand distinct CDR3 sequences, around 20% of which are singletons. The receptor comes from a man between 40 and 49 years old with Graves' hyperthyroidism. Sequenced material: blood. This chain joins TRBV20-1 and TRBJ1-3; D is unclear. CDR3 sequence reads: CRALMIAGNTIYF. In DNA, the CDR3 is TGCAGGGCTTTAATGATAGCTGGAAACACCATATATTTT.